The present T cell receptor (beta chain) was sequenced within a study of shared clonotypes between healthy human individuals. Trimming left V 8 bases short and J 6 bases short, with 21 bases between. The CDR3 spans 15 residues. CDR1 is MDHEN, CDR2 SYDVKM, per germline. Around 31,000 T cell genomes, or around 0.3 ug DNA, went into unsorted PBMC replicate PCRs. Sequenced by immunoSEQ multiplex PCR; TCRdb stores in-frame clones only, minus some. The sample has fewer than 550,000 clones, about three quarters seen once; the top ten hold around 12%. This receptor was obtained from a woman between 40 and 55 years old in good health. Some clones in this sample may be carry-over from other donors' samples. The chain uses TRBV28 and TRBJ2-3, with D tentatively TRBD2 (6 bases). The sample taken for sequencing was PBMCs. CDR3 bases: TGTGCCAGCCAGTCTAGCGAGTTTGGGGCGGATACGCAGTATTTT. Encoded protein: CASQSSEFGADTQYF.